This TCR beta chain appears in the sequencing data of a study of CD8 T cells in Susac syndrome. This clonotype was detected once. Germline V lookup: CDR1 MNHEY, CDR2 SMNVEV (reference sequence). With 4 bases removed from V and 4 bases from J, the gap between germline ends came to 1 base. This CDR3 contains 11 residues. When the RNA was reverse transcribed, random hexamers were used with an input of roughly 0.45 to 1 ug. A multiplex approach, immunoSEQ multiplex PCR, amplified TCR beta CDR3 across 54 Vbeta and 13 Jbeta. TCRdb reanalysed the immunoSEQ multiplex PCR reads using MiXCR and keeps one entry per CDR3 protein. The repertoire holds tens of thousands of distinct CDR3 sequences, with roughly 93% as singletons.

Sequencing was carried out using CD8+ T cells from PBMCs. This receptor was obtained from a human donor in good health. The chain employs TRBV27 and TRBJ1-4, with D unclear. In DNA form, the CDR3 reads TGTGCCAGCAGTTATAATGAAAAACTGTTTTTT. It codes for CASSYNEKLFF.